This T cell receptor (beta chain) was sequenced for a study of T cells in Graves' hyperthyroidism and ophthalmopathy. On the study more broadly: Peripheral blood was obtained at initial diagnosis, preceding any treatment. Broader study findings: Most thyroid clonotypes expanded above 0.001 were also detected in blood. From stable hyperthyroidism, ophthalmopathy was separated by a 13 V-J model.

As regards this clonotype: Its antigen remains unidentified.

Ophthalmopathy patients all had a Clinical Activity Score of at least 3, a NOSPECS grade of at least 4 and disease under 3 months old. It was RNA transcripts that yielded the amplified TCR beta CDR3 regions. The study used the HTBI primer set for a first-round RT-PCR of the TCR CDR3. TCRdb analysed the multiplex PCR reads with MiXCR anew, one entry per CDR3 protein. The data contain under 350,000 distinct CDR3 sequences, about an eighth of them singletons. The clonotype comes from a woman aged 35 to 49 with Graves' ophthalmopathy. The sequenced material came from blood.

The CDR3 protein is CASSPTRVLRNTIYF. The CDR3 DNA reads as TGTGCCAGCAGCCCAACACGCGTTTTAAGAAACACCATATATTTT. The V call is TRBV7-9, the J call TRBJ1-3; D is uncertain. The germline V and J ends were trimmed by 5 bases and 5 bases, with 16 bases remaining between them. Germline assignment: CDR1 SEHNR and CDR2 FQNEAQ (reference sequence). This CDR3 spans 15 amino acids.